The source of this T cell receptor beta chain is a study of CD8 T cells in ankylosing spondylitis. This clonotype came up many times. Its antigen is as yet unknown. Germline loops: CDR1 LGHNA, CDR2 YNFKEQ. The length of the CDR3 is 14 residues. Trimming took off 4 bases at V and 8 bases at J, with 15 bases between the two ends. Study results and limitations: It was reported that disease-linked clones were significantly enriched in matched ankylosing spondylitis synovial fluid. Disease-linked clones, CD8+, were relatively rare in peripheral blood. Characteristic, it appeared, of ankylosing spondylitis blood was a TCR beta motif of about eight highly homologous variants.

Quantitative molecular-barcoded 5'-RACE generated the TCR beta libraries. TCRdb reprocessed the 5' RACE reads via MiXCR and lists one record per CDR3 protein. Of approximately 520,000 distinct CDR3 sequences detected, under 5.5% appear once; the ten largest clones hold roughly 3.2%. This clonotype originated in a male donor with ankylosing spondylitis. J is TRBJ2-4 and V is TRBV4-2; D possibly corresponds to TRBD2 (7 bases). What was sequenced was blood, either unsorted or a sorted T cell fraction (not recorded which). The CDR3 reads CASSPRGGLDIQYF. CDR3 in DNA: TGTGCCAGCAGCCCGAGGGGGGGTCTTGACATTCAGTACTTC.